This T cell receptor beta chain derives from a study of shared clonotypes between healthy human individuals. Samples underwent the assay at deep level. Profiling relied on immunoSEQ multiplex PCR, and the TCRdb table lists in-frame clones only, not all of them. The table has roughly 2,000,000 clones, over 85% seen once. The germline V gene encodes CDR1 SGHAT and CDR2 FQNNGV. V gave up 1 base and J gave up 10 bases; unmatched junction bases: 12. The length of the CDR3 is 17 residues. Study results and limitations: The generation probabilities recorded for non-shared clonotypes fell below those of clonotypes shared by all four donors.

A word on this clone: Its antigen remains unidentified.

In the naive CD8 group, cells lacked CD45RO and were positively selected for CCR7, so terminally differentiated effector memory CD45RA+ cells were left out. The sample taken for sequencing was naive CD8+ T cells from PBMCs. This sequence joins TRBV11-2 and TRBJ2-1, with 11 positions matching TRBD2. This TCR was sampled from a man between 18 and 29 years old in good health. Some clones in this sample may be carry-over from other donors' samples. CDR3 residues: CASSLGVLAGVFREQFF. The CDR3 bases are TGTGCCAGCAGCTTAGGGGTACTAGCGGGAGTATTCCGGGAGCAGTTCTTC. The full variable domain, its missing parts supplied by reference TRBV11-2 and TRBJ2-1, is EAGVAQSPRYKIIEKRQSVAFWCNPISGHATLYWYQQILGQGPKLLIQFQNNGVVDDSQLPKDRFSAERLKGVDSTLKIQPAKLEDSAVYLCASSLGVLAGVFREQFFGPGTRLTVL.